This T cell receptor beta chain is from a study of shared clonotypes between healthy human individuals. Study information: There were three CD4 naive, three CD4 memory, two CD8 naive and one CD8 memory plates per donor.

Regarding the study as a whole: Larger estimated richness was generally seen in naive subsets than in memory subsets. Sampling included only blood; tissue repertoires likely differ.

Each sorted subset replicate got 200 ng genomic DNA, around 29,000 genomes. TCRdb's table, derived via immunoSEQ multiplex PCR, lists solely in-frame clones and lacks some. The sample contains 800,000 to 1,200,000 clones, 70% to 80% of which appear only once. Of note for this clone: Antigen: not known.

The CDR3 has 16 residues. Looked up from germline, CDR1 is SGHRS and CDR2 is YFSETQ. What was sequenced was memory CD4+ T cells from PBMCs. Subset noted: CD45RA-negative fraction. The TCR was taken from a young man in good health. Some clones in this sample may be carry-over from other donors' samples. V usage is TRBV5-1 and J usage is TRBJ2-5, with 13 positions matching TRBD2. The DNA end favors TRBJ2-7, so the J call may be wrong. Written as DNA, the CDR3 is TGCGCCAGCAGCCCCGGACTAGCGGGGGTAGCCTACGAGCAGTACTTC. Amino acids: CASSPGLAGVAYEQYF.